This T cell receptor beta chain is drawn from a study of identical twins. Findings of the study overall: Weaker excess twin sharing was seen among beta out-of-frame sequences.

For this clonotype: The antigen remains unidentified.

V was clipped by 1 base and J by 7 bases, with 16 bases between them. The CDR3 is 15 amino acids. The germline gives CDR1 DFQATT, CDR2 SNEGSKA (reference sequence). TCRdb processed the 5' RACE reads anew with MiXCR; each CDR3 protein has one entry. Found here are hundreds of thousands of distinct CDR3 sequences, around 24% of them singletons; the top ten hold 2.9%. These data were also filed under a second study, of T cells expressing NK-cell markers.

This TCR came from a woman aged 18-35 years in good health. The sequenced sample was CD4+ T cells sorted from blood. This chain connects TRBV20-1 to TRBJ2-2; D is perhaps TRBD1 (5 bases). The CDR3 region has the DNA TGCAGTGCTAGAGGCCCGCAGGGCGCTAACGGGGAGCTGTTTTTT. Translation: CSARGPQGANGELFF.